This T cell receptor beta chain derives from a study of cytomegalovirus exposure and HLA in healthy donors. Study-wide points: In a later analysis, TCR beta V- and J-gene trimming was associated with a missense DCLRE1C variant.

Germline loops: CDR1 MGHDK, CDR2 SYGVNS. V lost 5 bases and J lost 3, with 6 bases in between. The CDR3 is 12 residues long. 60 Vbeta and 13 Jbeta primers were used in PCR. The authors' processing: A follow-up analysis tallied tens of millions of unique TCR beta chains, roughly 11 million shared. TCRdb keeps only in-frame clones here, not all; method: immunoSEQ multiplex PCR. That table furnishes V, J and clone size, whereas the DNA furnished D and trimming. The repertoire holds roughly 82,000 clones, with around 76% as singletons. On this clone: What it recognizes is unknown.

The receptor was isolated from a woman between 45 and 65 years old in good health and CMV-seropositive. The chain couples TRBV25-1 to TRBJ2-3; no definite D call. Sequencing was performed on PBMCs. CDR3 protein: CASSTTTDTQYF. The CDR3 nucleotides read TGTGCCAGCAGTACTACTACAGATACGCAGTATTTT.